The 27 T cell receptor beta chains below were found in one sample sequenced in a study of tumor and adjacent non-tumor tissue in lung cancer. TCRbeta libraries were built with three rounds of nested PCR, modified from ARM-PCR. One entry per CDR3 protein results from TCRdb running MiXCR on the multiplex PCR reads. The repertoire holds more than 85,000 distinct CDR3 sequences, with under 65% as singletons. No cell sorting was done before RNA was extracted from the tissue. The normal lung tissue was taken more than 3 cm from the tumor edge. The specimen was distant non-tumor lung tissue. The origin of the receptors is a man in his sixties with non-small cell lung cancer.

For this clonotype: Being one base from a much bigger clone, this may be a read error. J is TRBJ2-1 and V is TRBV5-6; no reliable D call. Per germline, CDR1 SGHDT and CDR2 YYEEEE. The CDR3 is 14 residues long. The CDR3 DNA reads as TGTGCCAGCAACTTGGAAACAACTTACAATGAGCAGTTCTTC. Protein sequence: CASNLETTYNEQFF. Filled out from reference TRBV5-6 and TRBJ2-1, the complete variable domain reads DAGVTQSPTHLIKTRGQQVTLRCSPKSGHDTVSWYQQALGQGPQFIFQYYEEEERQRGNFPDRFSGHQFPNYSSELNVNALLLGDSALYLCASNLETTYNEQFFGPGTRLTVL.

This clonotype was observed many times. The chain carries TRBV10-1 and TRBJ1-1, with D possibly being TRBD1 (5 bases). The CDR3 sequence is 14 residues long. CDR1 is WNHNN, CDR2 SYGVQD, per germline (reference sequence). V lost 6 bases, J lost 6 bases, and 17 bases lay in between. The CDR3, as DNA: TGCGCCAGCAGCGCAGGTAGACGGGGGTCTGAAGCTTTCTTT. Amino acids: CASSAGRRGSEAFF.

This clonotype occurred many times. This chain's CDR3 is CSATSGQGAKGHGYTF. DNA for the CDR3: TGCAGTGCAACCTCCGGACAGGGAGCCAAGGGACATGGCTACACCTTC. The chain couples TRBV20-1 to TRBJ1-2, with 8 bases aligning to TRBD1. CDR3 length equals 16 residues. J gave up 6 bases and V 6 bases, and 18 bases lay outside the gene matches. The germline V gene encodes CDR1 DFQATT and CDR2 SNEGSKA (reference sequence).

Points on this clonotype: The junction shows a germline mismatch at one end, possibly a read error. The CDR3 bases are TGTGCCAGCAGCCTACGAGCTGACAGGGGATCCTACTATGAACAGTTCTTC. Translated: CASSLRADRGSYYEQFF. V is TRBV6-1 and J is TRBJ2-1, with TRBD1 matching over 8 bases. Germline V lookup: CDR1 MNHNS, CDR2 SASEGT. The CDR3 is 17 residues long.

The V gene is TRBV5-5, the J gene TRBJ2-3; D uncertain. The CDR3 totals 15 residues. Germline-derived CDR1 and CDR2 are SGHKS and YYEKEE (reference sequence). The V gene lost 4 bases and the J gene lost 0 bases, with 12 bases spanning the gap. The CDR3 nucleotides are TGTGCCAGCAGCCGCATCATACATAGCACAGATACGCAGTATTTT. It yields the protein CASSRIIHSTDTQYF. Full variable domain (remainder filled in from reference TRBV5-5 and TRBJ2-3): DAGVTQSPTHLIKTRGQQVTLRCSPISGHKSVSWYQQVLGQGPQFIFQYYEKEERGRGNFPDRFSARQFPNYSSELNVNALLLGDSALYLCASSRIIHSTDTQYFGPGTRLTVL.

This clonotype was picked up a small number of times. This sequence may be a read error, since a much larger clone differs from it by one base. This chain links TRBV6-5 with TRBJ1-2; no clear D. Germline V lookup: CDR1 MNHEY, CDR2 SVGAGI. This CDR3 spans 15 amino acids. Trimming cost V 1 base and J 0 bases, with 9 bases left between them. The CDR3 DNA sequence: TGTGCCAGCAGTTACTGGACCAAAGCTAACTATGGCTACACCTTC. Its translation is CASSYWTKANYGYTF.

This clonotype was recorded a few times. This rearrangement joins TRBV11-1 to TRBJ1-1, with D unclear. Germline V gene lookup returns CDR1 SGHAT and CDR2 FQDESV (reference sequence). Trimming cost V 5 bases and J 1 base, with 8 bases left between them. The CDR3 consists of 13 residues. CDR3 region: CASSLGRNTEAFF. The CDR3 DNA sequence: TGTGCCAGCAGCCTAGGACGGAACACTGAAGCTTTCTTT.

With respect to this clonotype: One junction end disagrees with the germline gene, perhaps due to a read error. The chain employs TRBV28 and TRBJ2-3, with D unclear. This CDR3 comprises 11 residues. Germline loops: CDR1 MDHEN, CDR2 SYDVKM. Here the CDR3 DNA reads TGTGTCAGCTACAGCACAGATACGCAGTATTTT. Translated, it gives CVSYSTDTQYF.

This clonotype was seen ten or more times. The CDR3 DNA reads TGTGCCAGCAGTTACCCCCGGAGGAACGAGACCCAGTACTTC. This gives the protein CASSYPRRNETQYF. V gene TRBV6-2 or TRBV6-3 combines with J gene TRBJ2-5; D might be TRBD2 (5 bases). Trimming stripped 2 bases from V and 5 bases from J, with 12 bases between. This CDR3 spans 14 amino acids. Germline values: CDR1 MNHEY, CDR2 SVGEGT.

As regards this clonotype: The junction departs from germline at one end; a sequencing error may be responsible. The chain recombines TRBV29-1 with TRBJ1-1, with D perhaps matching TRBD1 (5 bases). The CDR3 consists of 11 residues. CDR1 and CDR2 (germline): SQVTM, ANQGSEA. CDR3: CSAGLGTGAFF. The CDR3 region has the DNA TGCAGCGCAGGGTTGGGTACTGGAGCTTTCTTT. The whole variable domain, filled in from reference TRBV29-1 and TRBJ1-1, reads SAVISQKPSRDICQRGTSLTIQCQVDSQVTMMFWYRQQPGQSLTLIATANQGSEATYESGFVIDKFPISRPNLTFSTLTVSNMSPEDSSIYLCSAGLGTGAFFGQGTRLTVV.

This clonotype appeared many times. V usage is TRBV7-9 and J usage is TRBJ1-6; possibly TRBD1 for D (6 bases). V gave up 3 bases and J gave up 7 bases, with 10 bases separating them. Germline CDR1 and CDR2: SEHNR and FQNEAQ (reference sequence). CDR3 length: 14 amino acids. The CDR3 nucleotides are TGTGCCAGCAGCTTTGCAGGGGACAATTCACCCCTCCACTTT. Amino acids: CASSFAGDNSPLHF.

A note on this clonotype: Germline is not matched at one junction end, which may reflect a read error. The rearrangement joins TRBV4-3 to TRBJ2-7; the match to TRBD2 covers 7 bases. CDR1 and CDR2 (germline): LGHNA, YSLEER. The CDR3 contains 16 residues. This CDR3 is CASSQDQAGGSYEQYF. The CDR3 DNA reads as TGCGCTAGCAGCCAAGATCAGGCTGGCGGGAGTTACGAGCAATACTTC.

The V call is TRBV12-3 or TRBV12-4, the J call TRBJ2-5; D gene unclear. The CDR3 totals 14 residues. In DNA form, the CDR3 reads TGTATCAGCAGCTTCTTCAGGATAGAGGAGACCCAGTACTTC. Amino acid sequence: CISSFFRIEETQYF.

This clonotype came up a few times. A read error may explain this, as a much larger clone is one base away. The chain is built from TRBV28 and TRBJ1-5; TRBD1 matches 7 bases. Germline CDR1 is MDHEN and CDR2 is SYDVKM. This CDR3 has 16 residues. The CDR3: CASSLDRLVSNLPQHF. As DNA, the CDR3 is TGTGCCAGCAGTTTGGACAGGTTGGTGAGCAATCTGCCCCAGCATTTT.

Regarding this clonotype: A read error is possible here, since a much larger clone lies one base away. The V call is TRBV20-1, the J call TRBJ2-3; D unclear. This CDR3 is 13 amino acids long. V was clipped by 7 bases and J by 2 bases, with 13 bases between them. Germline V gene lookup returns CDR1 DFQATT and CDR2 SNEGSKA (reference sequence). This chain's CDR3 is CSGPYESTDTQYF. In nucleotides, the CDR3 is TGCAGTGGTCCGTACGAGTCCACAGATACGCAGTATTTT.

In the case of this clonotype: This may be a read error, as it is one base from a much larger clone. V usage is TRBV28 and J usage is TRBJ2-7, with D unclear. Trimming pared 8 bases from V and 4 bases from J, leaving 18 bases between. The CDR3 sequence is 14 residues long. Germline lookup yields CDR1 MDHEN and CDR2 SYDVKM. The CDR3 reads CASGISVGIYEQYF. CDR3 DNA sequence: TGTGCCAGCGGGATCTCGGTAGGTATATACGAGCAGTACTTC.

Concerning this clonotype: Sequence at one end of the junction differs from germline and may be a read error. The chain links TRBV6-2 or TRBV6-3 to TRBJ2-1; tentative D call: TRBD2 (6 bases). Looked up from germline, CDR1 is MNHEY and CDR2 is SVGEGT. The CDR3 totals 15 residues. CDR3 nucleotide sequence: TGTACCAGCAGTTACGGAGGGATGGGGGTGAATGAGCAGTTCTTC. Encoded protein: CTSSYGGMGVNEQFF.

This clonotype was recorded at least ten times. V usage is TRBV5-8 and J usage is TRBJ2-3, with TRBD2 matching 9 bases. The CDR3 totals 15 residues. From germline, CDR1 is SGHTS and CDR2 YDEGEE. The trim removed 2 bases at V and 2 bases at J, leaving 3 bases unmatched. The CDR3: CASSLLAGDTDTQYF. CDR3 sequence (DNA): TGTGCCAGCAGCTTACTAGCGGGCGACACAGATACGCAGTATTTT.

Notes on this clonotype: Mismatch with germline at one junction end may stem from a read error. V is TRBV25-1 and J is TRBJ2-3; D may correspond to TRBD1 or TRBD2 (5 bases each). Germline assignment: CDR1 MGHDK and CDR2 SYGVNS. The CDR3 is made up of 16 amino acids. In nucleotides, the CDR3 is TGTGCCAGCAGTGATCTTGTGACGGAGGACACAGATACGCGGTATTTT. Translating it yields CASSDLVTEDTDTRYF.

The chain is built from TRBV20-1 and TRBJ2-3; 7 bases map to TRBD2. Looked up from germline, CDR1 is DFQATT and CDR2 is SNEGSKA (reference sequence). The CDR3 sequence is 15 residues long. Trimming cost V 3 bases and J 5 bases; bases outside gene matches: 11. The CDR3 reads CSARIIAGRGDTQYF. CDR3 coding DNA: TGCAGTGCTAGGATTATAGCGGGTCGGGGAGATACGCAGTATTTT.

In the case of this clonotype: This sequence may be a read error, since a much larger clone differs from it by one base. The V and J genes are TRBV6-6 and TRBJ2-3, with 12 bases aligning to TRBD1. Trimming removed 2 bases from V and 3 bases from J; junction bases left unmatched: 3. Germline lookup yields CDR1 MNHNY and CDR2 SVGAGI (reference sequence). This CDR3 is built from 16 residues. Here the CDR3 DNA reads TGTGCCAGCAGTTACCCGGGACAGGGGGCTACAGATACGCAGTATTTT. Amino acids: CASSYPGQGATDTQYF.

The rearrangement joins TRBV20-1 to TRBJ2-1; 8 positions agree with TRBD1. Germline CDR1 DFQATT, CDR2 SNEGSKA (reference sequence). V shed 2 bases, J shed 12 bases, and the junction held 15 bases outside the gene matches. The CDR3 length is 15 residues. Written as DNA, the CDR3 is TGCAGTGCTAGAACCGACAGGGGCTCCTACATTGGGCAGTTCTTC. It codes for CSARTDRGSYIGQFF.

V is TRBV6-2 or TRBV6-3 and J is TRBJ2-1; no firm D call. CDR1 and CDR2 from the germline V gene are MNHEY and SVGEGT. Trimming took off 5 bases at V and 7 bases at J, with 21 bases between the two ends. The CDR3 is made up of 16 amino acids. The CDR3 DNA reads TGTGCCAGCAGTCCAAAAGTTGGGAATTCATGGAATGAGCAGTTCTTC. Translating gives CASSPKVGNSWNEQFF.

The rearrangement uses TRBV6-2 or TRBV6-3 and TRBJ2-1, with D perhaps matching TRBD2 (5 bases). CDR3 length: 18 amino acids. CDR1 is MNHEY, CDR2 SVGEGT, per germline. The ends were cut back, 4 bases at V and 8 bases at J, with 27 bases in the middle. The CDR3 sequence: CASSSRWEHHNYVDEQFF. Written as DNA, the CDR3 is TGTGCCAGCAGTTCCCGATGGGAGCATCACAATTACGTCGATGAGCAGTTCTTC.

The gene calls are TRBV11-1 and TRBJ2-7; D remains ambiguous. The CDR3 is 12 amino acids. Deletions cut 8 bases from V and 10 bases from J, with 18 bases between. Germline lookup yields CDR1 SGHAT and CDR2 FQDESV (reference sequence). The CDR3 bases are TGTGCCAGCGCCGTTGACCGGTTGGACCAGTACTTC. Translating it yields CASAVDRLDQYF.

The chain employs TRBV6-6 and TRBJ2-7; a possible D gene is TRBD1 (6 bases). CDR1 and CDR2 from the germline V gene are MNHNY and SVGAGI (reference sequence). This CDR3 spans 17 amino acids. The V gene lost 6 bases and the J gene lost 4 bases, with 25 bases spanning the gap. DNA for the CDR3: TGTGCCAGCAGCCCGGACAGAAGAATGGAGTCGACTTACGAGCAGTACTTC. Encoded protein: CASSPDRRMESTYEQYF.

This rearrangement joins TRBV29-1 to TRBJ2-1; D not resolved. The CDR3 has 11 residues. Germline-derived CDR1 and CDR2 are SQVTM and ANQGSEA. Trimming left V 7 bases short and J 3 bases short, with 7 bases between. The CDR3 sequence: CSGTFYNEQFF. The CDR3, as DNA: TGCAGCGGTACTTTCTACAATGAGCAGTTCTTC.